The 30 T cell receptor beta chains below were found in one sample sequenced in a study of beta chain features in type 1 diabetes. Sequencing targeted expressed TCRB transcripts, as all isolated RNA had been reverse transcribed. Measured with immunoSEQ multiplex PCR; TCRdb has only the in-frame clones, and not every one. The sample shows 300,000 to 350,000 clones, under 8.5% of them seen only once. Sequenced material: central memory CD4+ T cells from blood. The source of these receptors is a woman aged 18-30 years in good health.

This clone was detected a few times. The CDR3 sequence: CASSSMGWTEAFF. The CDR3 DNA sequence: TGTGCCAGCAGCTCCATGGGGTGGACTGAAGCTTTCTTT. This chain connects TRBV7-2 to TRBJ1-1; D not certain. CDR1 and CDR2 (germline): SGHTA, FQGNSA. The CDR3 contains 13 residues. Trimming pared 4 bases from V and 5 bases from J, leaving 11 bases between.

The sample holds a few counts of this clone. The gene calls are TRBV20-1 and TRBJ2-7, with D tentatively TRBD2 (6 bases). Trimming removed 6 bases from V and 5 bases from J, with 11 bases in between. The length of the CDR3 is 11 residues. CDR1 DFQATT and CDR2 SNEGSKA come from the germline V gene (reference sequence). CDR3 in DNA: TGCAGTGCGGCTAGCGATCACGAGCAGTACTTC. Its protein product is CSAASDHEQYF.

The chain couples TRBV28 to TRBJ2-1, with D uncertain. The CDR3 has 13 amino acids. Trimming cost V 8 bases and J 3 bases, with 11 bases left between them. Germline values: CDR1 MDHEN, CDR2 SYDVKM. CDR3 residues: CASVPANYNEQFF. The CDR3 nucleotides read TGTGCCAGCGTCCCGGCGAACTACAATGAGCAGTTCTTC. The full variable domain, completed using reference TRBV28 and TRBJ2-1, is DVKVTQSSRYLVKRTGEKVFLECVQDMDHENMFWYRQDPGLGLRLIYFSYDVKMKEKGDIPEGYSVSREKKERFSLILESASTNQTSMYLCASVPANYNEQFFGPGTRLTVL.

In this sample, this clone turned up many times. The chain recombines TRBV15 with TRBJ2-5, with TRBD1 as a possible D gene (5 bases). Germline CDR1 and CDR2: LNHNV and YYDKDF (reference sequence). V lost 4 bases and J 5 bases, leaving 11 bases between the germline ends. CDR3 size: 13 residues. In nucleotides, the CDR3 is TGTGCCACCAGCAAACAGGACGGCGAGACCCAGTACTTC. Amino acids: CATSKQDGETQYF.

The chain uses TRBV29-1 and TRBJ2-1; weak D call: TRBD2 (5 bases). CDR1 is SQVTM, CDR2 ANQGSEA, per germline. There are 12 residues in the CDR3. The ends were cut back, 4 bases at V and 7 bases at J, with 11 bases in the middle. CDR3 sequence (DNA): TGCAGCGTTGTTGAACTAGATAATGAGCAGTTCTTC. Encoded protein: CSVVELDNEQFF.

This clone was observed a few times. The rearrangement joins TRBV18 to TRBJ2-3; 10 bases align to TRBD1. V gave up 6 bases and J gave up 7 bases; unmatched junction bases: 10. From germline, CDR1 is KGHSH and CDR2 LQKENI. The CDR3 consists of 15 residues. The CDR3 DNA follows: TGTGCCAGCTCGGCGCCGGGGACAGGGGTAAATACGCAGTATTTT. Its protein product is CASSAPGTGVNTQYF.

This clone was picked up a small number of times. This chain joins TRBV10-2 and TRBJ2-7; D might be TRBD2 (5 bases). The CDR3 has 17 residues. Trimming took 7 bases from V and 3 from J, leaving 25 bases between them. CDR1 and CDR2 (germline): WSHSY, SAAADI. In DNA, the CDR3 is TGCGCCAGCATGCAGACGAGGAGGACCAGTAGGGTCTACGAGCAGTACTTC. It is translated as CASMQTRRTSRVYEQYF.

This clone was counted only a few times. Germline is not matched at one junction end, which may reflect a read error. J is TRBJ2-1 and V is TRBV19; D call uncertain. This CDR3 contains 15 residues. The V gene's germline CDR1 is LNHDA and CDR2 SQIVND (reference sequence). The CDR3 sequence is CASSIGRVGYNERFF. In DNA form, the CDR3 reads TGTGCCAGTAGTATAGGAAGAGTGGGCTACAATGAGCGGTTCTTC.

This clone was counted at least ten times. The chain uses TRBV7-9 and TRBJ1-2, with a weak D call TRBD1 (5 bases). Germline values: CDR1 SEHNR, CDR2 FQNEAQ (reference sequence). Trimming cost V 8 bases and J 5 bases, with 9 bases left between them. This CDR3 region has 11 residues. The CDR3 loop reads CASRGVYGYTF. The CDR3 nucleotides read TGTGCCAGCCGGGGGGTATATGGCTACACCTTC.

A few counts support this clone. The chain links TRBV5-4 to TRBJ2-2; TRBD2 aligns across 9 bases. This CDR3 is built from 15 residues. After removal of 5 bases from V and 4 bases from J, the junction contained 6 bases not matched to a gene. The V gene's germline CDR1 is SGHNT and CDR2 YYREEE (reference sequence). CDR3 residues: CASRYIAGVTGELFF. The CDR3 nucleotides read TGTGCCAGCAGATACATAGCGGGAGTCACCGGGGAGCTGTTTTTT.

A few counts support this clone. This chain connects TRBV7-8 to TRBJ2-1, with D perhaps matching TRBD2 (6 bases). The CDR3 is 14 residues long. Trimming removed 5 bases from V and 6 bases from J, with 14 bases in between. Germline lookup yields CDR1 SGHVS and CDR2 FQNEAQ. The DNA of the CDR3 is TGTGCCAGCAGCAAACCGGAGGGTTCCAATGAGCAGTTCTTC. This sequence encodes CASSKPEGSNEQFF.

This clone was detected a few times. This sequence joins TRBV2 and TRBJ2-7; 9 bases map to TRBD1. V lost 4 bases, J lost 1 base, and 2 bases stayed unmatched. The CDR3 runs 14 residues. From germline, CDR1 is SNHLY and CDR2 FYNNEI. CDR3 protein: CASSVQGASYEQYF. CDR3 nucleotide sequence: TGTGCCAGCAGTGTACAGGGGGCGTCCTACGAGCAGTACTTC.

This clone turned up a few times. The chain carries TRBV10-3 and TRBJ2-6; weak D call: TRBD2 (6 bases). The CDR3 runs 18 residues. Trimming removed 4 bases at V and 0 bases at J, with 16 bases between. Germline CDR1 ENHRY, CDR2 SYGVKD. The CDR3 spells CAISGVADGGSGANVLTF. The CDR3 bases are TGTGCCATCAGTGGCGTAGCGGATGGGGGCTCTGGGGCCAACGTCCTGACTTTC.

This clone was observed a handful of times. The chain couples TRBV5-6 to TRBJ2-3; D is ambiguous. The V gene lost 2 bases and the J gene lost 6 bases, with 7 bases spanning the gap. Germline V gives CDR1 SGHDT, CDR2 YYEEEE. The CDR3 is made up of 12 amino acids. CDR3 nucleotide sequence: TGTGCCAGCAGCTTCCGGTTGGATACGCAGTATTTT. Encoded protein: CASSFRLDTQYF.

This clone was seen a few times. V usage is TRBV10-3 and J usage is TRBJ2-7; possibly TRBD2 for D (5 bases). V lost 6 bases and J 0 bases, leaving 18 bases between the germline ends. The CDR3 loop spans 16 amino acids. Looked up from germline, CDR1 is ENHRY and CDR2 is SYGVKD. The CDR3 region has the DNA TGTGCCATCAGCAAGACCCTAGCCGCCAGCTCCTACGAGCAGTACTTC. Encoded protein: CAISKTLAASSYEQYF.

In this sample, this clone turned up many times. The chain links TRBV11-2 to TRBJ2-5; possible D gene TRBD2, 6 bases. The V and J ends lost 2 bases and 4 bases respectively, with 14 bases between them. CDR1 and CDR2 (germline): SGHAT, FQNNGV. The CDR3 is 15 amino acids. The DNA of the CDR3 is TGTGCCAGCAGCTTATTTGTGGGAGCGGGAGAGACCCAGTACTTC. Translating it yields CASSLFVGAGETQYF.

In this sample, this clone turned up a few times. The chain combines TRBV7-8 with TRBJ1-4; possible D gene TRBD1, 5 bases. Germline CDR1 and CDR2: SGHVS and FQNEAQ. V lost 7 bases to trimming and J lost 7 bases, with 16 bases between them. CDR3 size: 14 residues. The CDR3 sequence is CASTPGMSSEKLFF. CDR3 DNA sequence: TGTGCCAGCACCCCAGGGATGTCCAGTGAAAAACTGTTTTTT.

This clone showed up many times. The chain uses TRBV28 and TRBJ2-4, with a weak D call TRBD1 (7 bases). Per the germline V gene, CDR1 is MDHEN and CDR2 is SYDVKM. Trimming took off 5 bases at V and 6 bases at J, with 17 bases between the two ends. The CDR3 has 15 residues. The CDR3 bases are TGTGCCAGCAGTCCCCGTGGGCAGGGGGGAAACATTCAGTACTTC. This gives the protein CASSPRGQGGNIQYF.

The rearrangement links TRBV18 to TRBJ1-1; D is undetermined. CDR1 and CDR2 (germline): KGHSH, LQKENI. The CDR3 loop spans 15 amino acids. Trimming shortened V by 2 bases and J by 7 bases, and 17 bases separated the two germline ends. The CDR3 loop reads CASSPGLKSPSEAFF. As DNA, the CDR3 is TGTGCCAGCTCACCAGGGTTAAAAAGCCCGAGTGAAGCTTTCTTT. The whole variable domain, remainder taken from reference TRBV18 and TRBJ1-1, is NAGVMQNPRHLVRRRGQEARLRCSPMKGHSHVYWYRQLPEEGLKFMVYLQKENIIDESGMPKERFSAEFPKEGPSILRIQQVVRGDSAAYFCASSPGLKSPSEAFFGQGTRLTVV.

The rearrangement joins TRBV2 to TRBJ2-7, with D uncertain. With 6 bases removed from V and 4 bases from J, the gap between germline ends came to 10 bases. The CDR3 runs to 12 residues. Per germline, CDR1 SNHLY and CDR2 FYNNEI. CDR3 in DNA: TGTGCCAGCAGCCCCCTAGGATACGAGCAGTACTTC. It encodes CASSPLGYEQYF.

The V gene is TRBV6-1, the J gene TRBJ2-5; the match to TRBD1 covers 7 bases. The CDR3 covers 15 residues. Germline V CDR1 and CDR2: MNHNS, SASEGT. With V trimmed by 5 bases and J by 3 bases, 9 bases remained unmatched. This CDR3 reads CASSSSGTAKETQYF. The DNA of the CDR3 is TGTGCCAGCAGTAGCTCCGGGACAGCCAAAGAGACCCAGTACTTC.

This clone was detected only a few times. The chain has TRBV28 and TRBJ2-1, with D maybe TRBD1 (6 bases). The V end was cut by 8 bases, the J end by 9 bases, with 11 bases between. CDR1 and CDR2 from the germline V gene are MDHEN and SYDVKM. The CDR3 has 11 residues. CDR3: CASHRVGEQFF. CDR3 coding DNA: TGTGCCAGCCACAGGGTAGGTGAGCAGTTCTTC. The variable domain in full, with the rest retrieved from reference TRBV28 and TRBJ2-1, is DVKVTQSSRYLVKRTGEKVFLECVQDMDHENMFWYRQDPGLGLRLIYFSYDVKMKEKGDIPEGYSVSREKKERFSLILESASTNQTSMYLCASHRVGEQFFGPGTRLTVL.

This clone came up a few times. This chain uses TRBV5-1 with TRBJ2-1; D not certain. There are 10 residues in the CDR3. Trimming pared 4 bases from V and 7 bases from J, leaving 3 bases between. Germline lookup yields CDR1 SGHRS and CDR2 YFSETQ. CDR3 residues: CASSGNEQFF. CDR3 sequence (DNA): TGCGCCAGCAGCGGGAATGAGCAGTTCTTC.

This clone came up a few times. Other DNA sequences in this specimen translate into the identical CDR3. The chain uses TRBV5-1 and TRBJ2-3; D is unclear. V shed 0 bases and J shed 5 bases, with 4 bases lying between them. The V gene's germline CDR1 is SGHRS and CDR2 YFSETQ. This CDR3 comprises 12 residues. The CDR3 coding sequence is TGCGCCAGCAGCTTGGCACTAGATACGCAGTATTTT. It codes for CASSLALDTQYF.

Here the CDR3 reads CASSKGRPNTEAFF. Written as DNA, the CDR3 is TGTGCCAGCAGCAAAGGGCGTCCGAACACTGAAGCTTTCTTT. This sequence joins TRBV13 and TRBJ1-1; D is uncertain. The germline V gene encodes CDR1 PRHDT and CDR2 FYEKMQ (reference sequence). V was clipped by 5 bases and J by 1 base, with 11 bases between them. CDR3 length: 14 residues.

This clone was picked up many times. The gene calls are TRBV2 and TRBJ2-5; 8 bases match TRBD2. CDR3 size: 16 residues. J was trimmed by 1 base and V by 2 bases; bases with no gene match: 6. Germline V gives CDR1 SNHLY, CDR2 FYNNEI. The CDR3 sequence is CASSESPTSGQETQYF. The CDR3, as DNA: TGTGCCAGCAGTGAATCACCCACTAGCGGCCAAGAGACCCAGTACTTC.

This sequence joins TRBV20-1 and TRBJ1-4; D is undetermined. Trimming stripped 5 bases from V and 8 bases from J, with 9 bases between. Germline V gene sequence: CDR1 DFQATT, CDR2 SNEGSKA (reference sequence). CDR3 length: 11 residues. CDR3 in amino acids: CSAYRGEKLFF. CDR3 bases: TGCAGTGCTTACAGAGGCGAAAAACTGTTTTTT.

CDR3 protein: CASSFLPGTSGDYEQYF. The CDR3 bases are TGCGCCAGCAGCTTTTTACCCGGGACTAGCGGAGATTACGAGCAGTACTTC. The chain couples TRBV5-1 to TRBJ2-7; 11 bases map to TRBD2. The V segment lost 2 bases and the J segment 4 bases; nucleotides outside the gene matches: 11. The CDR3 has 17 residues. CDR1 and CDR2 from the germline V gene are SGHRS and YFSETQ. Supplemented by reference TRBV5-1 and TRBJ2-7, the full variable domain reads KAGVTQTPRYLIKTRGQQVTLSCSPISGHRSVSWYQQTPGQGLQFLFEYFSETQRNKGNFPGRFSGRQFSNSRSEMNVSTLELGDSALYLCASSFLPGTSGDYEQYFGPGTRLTVT.

V is TRBV5-6 and J is TRBJ2-6, with D unclear. The CDR3 length is 14 residues. Trimming pared 4 bases from V and 2 bases from J, leaving 7 bases between. Germline CDR1 is SGHDT and CDR2 is YYEEEE. The CDR3 region has the DNA TGTGCCAGCAGCCGTATCGCTGGGGCCAACGTCCTGACTTTC. It encodes CASSRIAGANVLTF.

This clone was detected only once. One end of the junction varies from germline; a read error may be responsible. The chain links TRBV10-3 to TRBJ2-7, with D tentatively TRBD1 or TRBD2 (5 bases each). In germline, CDR1 is ENHRY, CDR2 SYGVKD. There are 15 residues in the CDR3. The CDR3 here is CAISEFSVGAGDRFF. CDR3 DNA sequence: TGTGCCATCAGTGAGTTTTCGGTCGGGGCAGGAGACAGATTTTTC.